This T cell receptor beta chain was found in a study of cytomegalovirus exposure and HLA in healthy donors. At the level of the study: Out of 170 million or so T cells, an earlier analysis found around 120 million unique TCR beta sequences in total. Study-wide points: 150 or so TCR beta chains were listed as cytomegalovirus-associated.

Germline V lookup: CDR1 SGDLS, CDR2 YYNGEE. The CDR3 has 15 residues. Trimming removed 4 bases from V and 3 bases from J, with 13 bases in between. This clone was seen more than once but under ten times. Its specificity is not known. With 60 Vbeta and 13 Jbeta primers, the PCR was carried out. Here immunoSEQ multiplex PCR was the method, and the copy in TCRdb shows in-frame clones only, minus some. The sample shows about 96,000 clones, about four fifths of them seen only once. This clonotype originated in a female donor in good health and CMV-seropositive. The sample was PBMCs. The chain joins TRBV9 to TRBJ1-4; maybe TRBD1 (6 bases). The CDR3 reads CASSLLDSSNEKLFF. The CDR3 coding sequence is TGTGCCAGCAGCTTGTTGGACAGCTCTAATGAAAAACTGTTTTTT.